Each of the 15 T cell receptor beta chains below was sequenced from the same sample in a study of T-cell reconstitution after alpha-beta-depleted transplantation in children (dated by TCRdb to between 2015 and 2016). Receptors were amplified or captured by PCR. Reads for this sample came from an Illumina HiSeq 2500. TCR libraries were prepared with molecular barcoding, using unique molecular identifiers to normalize TCRbeta repertoire quantification. Through fastp at Q25 and MiXCR, TCRdb rebuilt clones from the public reads, retaining in-frame beta chains. Rows are unified per CDR3 protein, each entry keeping the most common DNA and genes. Counted in this sample were 490,000 or so distinct CDR3 sequences; under 15% of them appeared once. The ten largest clones represent 4.5% to 6% of the sample. The input for sequencing was PBMCs from the stem cell graft donor, taken from the stem cell graft. The origin of the receptors is a human donor who donated a stem cell graft to a child with combined immunodeficiency.

The table lists this clonotype with many counts. CDR3 amino acids: CASSLQADTQYF. In DNA form, the CDR3 reads TGTGCCAGCTCCTTACAGGCAGATACGCAGTATTTT. The gene calls are TRBV28 and TRBJ2-3, with TRBD1 as a possible D gene (5 bases). The germline CDR1 and CDR2 sequences are MDHEN and SYDVKM. Trimming took 8 bases from V and 4 from J, leaving 10 bases between them. This CDR3 comprises 12 residues.

This chain connects TRBV27 to TRBJ2-7; 8 nucleotides align to TRBD2. CDR1 MNHEY and CDR2 SMNVEV come from the germline V gene (reference sequence). This CDR3 comprises 16 residues. The V gene end was trimmed by 0 bases and the J gene end by 1 base; junction bases not matched to a gene: 5. Written as DNA, the CDR3 is TGTGCCAGCAGTTTATCTACTAGCGGCCAATCCTACGAGCAGTACTTC. Its translation is CASSLSTSGQSYEQYF.

The V and J genes are TRBV7-2 and TRBJ2-5; 12 nucleotides match TRBD2. Germline CDR1 reads SGHTA; CDR2 reads FQGNSA. This CDR3 comprises 16 residues. The J segment lost 7 bases and the V segment lost 5 bases, leaving 11 bases of the junction unmatched. CDR3: CASSESLAGGPRTQYF. CDR3 sequence (DNA): TGTGCCAGCAGCGAATCCCTAGCGGGGGGGCCCCGGACCCAGTACTTC.

V gene TRBV20-1 combines with J gene TRBJ2-1; D gene uncertain. V was clipped by 7 bases and J by 3 bases, with 10 bases between them. The length of the CDR3 is 12 residues. CDR1 is DFQATT, CDR2 SNEGSKA, per germline (reference sequence). The CDR3 DNA reads as TGCAGTGTAGAGCTCCACTACAATGAGCAGTTCTTC. It encodes CSVELHYNEQFF.

This clonotype came up a few times. The gene calls are TRBV12-3 or TRBV12-4 and TRBJ2-5, with 13 bases fitting TRBD2. The ends lost 3 bases at V and 5 bases at J; junction bases unmatched: 3. CDR3 length: 15 amino acids. CDR3 sequence reads: CASSLGLAGMETQYF. CDR3 in DNA: TGTGCCAGCAGTTTGGGACTAGCGGGGATGGAGACCCAGTACTTC.

V usage is TRBV20-1 and J usage is TRBJ2-7; perhaps TRBD2 as D (6 bases). Germline CDR1 reads DFQATT; CDR2 reads SNEGSKA (reference sequence). The ends were cut back, 3 bases at V and 6 bases at J, with 15 bases in the middle. The CDR3 has 13 residues. CDR3 region: CSARARGGTEQYF. CDR3 sequence (DNA): TGCAGTGCTAGGGCGCGTGGCGGGACCGAGCAGTACTTC.

This clonotype was detected ten times or more. DNA for the CDR3: TGTGCCAGCAGCGTAGACGGACAGGGTGGCGATGAGCAGTTCTTC. This gives the protein CASSVDGQGGDEQFF. The genes are TRBV9 and TRBJ2-1; 8 bases agree with TRBD1. Trimming removed 0 bases from V and 8 bases from J; junction bases left unmatched: 7. The CDR3 is 15 amino acids. CDR1 SGDLS and CDR2 YYNGEE come from the germline V gene.

The table lists this clonotype with many counts. The J gene is TRBJ2-4, the V gene TRBV9; 7 bases line up with TRBD2. Trimming removed 4 bases from V and 0 bases from J; junction bases left unmatched: 4. The CDR3 extends over 15 amino acids. Germline V lookup: CDR1 SGDLS, CDR2 YYNGEE. This chain's CDR3 is CASSFSGLAKNIQYF. CDR3 DNA: TGTGCCAGCAGCTTTAGCGGGCTAGCCAAAAACATTCAGTACTTC.

This clonotype was detected many times. The V call is TRBV29-1, the J call TRBJ1-2; 7 nucleotides match TRBD1. The CDR3 has 13 amino acids. Germline V gene sequence: CDR1 SQVTM, CDR2 ANQGSEA. With V trimmed by 5 bases and J by 3 bases, 6 bases remained unmatched. Here the CDR3 DNA reads TGCAGCGTTACCCGGGACAGCTACTATGGCTACACCTTC. Translated: CSVTRDSYYGYTF.

The chain is built from TRBV10-3 and TRBJ1-3, with 7 bases lining up with TRBD1. There are 14 residues in the CDR3. The germline V gene has CDR1 ENHRY and CDR2 SYGVKD. The J segment lost 3 bases and the V segment lost 6 bases, leaving 5 bases of the junction unmatched. The CDR3 DNA is TGTGCCATCAGGGGACAGCCGGATGGAAACACCATATATTTT. This codes for CAIRGQPDGNTIYF.

This clonotype has ten or more counts. The chain has TRBV7-2 and TRBJ2-1; D gene unclear. Trimming took 5 bases from V and 7 from J, leaving 9 bases between them. This CDR3 comprises 12 residues. Germline V CDR1 and CDR2: SGHTA, FQGNSA. The CDR3 DNA reads as TGTGCCAGCAGCCCCCAGAGGAATGAGCAGTTCTTC. This translates into CASSPQRNEQFF.

This clonotype has only a few counts. The chain uses TRBV28 and TRBJ1-4, with TRBD1 matching over 7 bases. The CDR3 extends over 13 amino acids. V was pared by 8 bases and J by 11 bases, with 11 bases of the junction left unmatched. Germline V gene data show CDR1 as MDHEN and CDR2 as SYDVKM. CDR3 nucleotides: TGTGCCAGCGGACAGGCAGGGGCTGGGAAACTGTTTTTT. Residues: CASGQAGAGKLFF.

The CDR3 reads CSATFDTEAFF. The CDR3 bases are TGCAGCGCCACTTTCGACACTGAAGCTTTCTTT. V gene TRBV29-1 combines with J gene TRBJ1-1; D not certain. The CDR3 is 11 amino acids. Trimming stripped 7 bases from V and 3 bases from J, with 9 bases between. Per the germline V gene, CDR1 is SQVTM and CDR2 is ANQGSEA.

The chain couples TRBV29-1 to TRBJ1-2, with D maybe TRBD1 (6 bases). The germline V gene has CDR1 SQVTM and CDR2 ANQGSEA. V lost 1 base and J lost 6, with 9 bases in between. This CDR3 contains 12 residues. CDR3: CSVEGHRDGYTF. Written as DNA, the CDR3 is TGCAGCGTTGAAGGACACAGGGATGGCTACACCTTC.

The chain employs TRBV10-1 and TRBJ2-2, with D unclear. This CDR3 has 11 amino acids. V was pared by 9 bases and J by 10 bases, with 12 bases between. Germline CDR1 is WNHNN and CDR2 is SYGVQD (reference sequence). The CDR3 here is CASRAAVELFF. CDR3 coding DNA: TGCGCCAGTAGGGCCGCTGTGGAGCTGTTTTTT.